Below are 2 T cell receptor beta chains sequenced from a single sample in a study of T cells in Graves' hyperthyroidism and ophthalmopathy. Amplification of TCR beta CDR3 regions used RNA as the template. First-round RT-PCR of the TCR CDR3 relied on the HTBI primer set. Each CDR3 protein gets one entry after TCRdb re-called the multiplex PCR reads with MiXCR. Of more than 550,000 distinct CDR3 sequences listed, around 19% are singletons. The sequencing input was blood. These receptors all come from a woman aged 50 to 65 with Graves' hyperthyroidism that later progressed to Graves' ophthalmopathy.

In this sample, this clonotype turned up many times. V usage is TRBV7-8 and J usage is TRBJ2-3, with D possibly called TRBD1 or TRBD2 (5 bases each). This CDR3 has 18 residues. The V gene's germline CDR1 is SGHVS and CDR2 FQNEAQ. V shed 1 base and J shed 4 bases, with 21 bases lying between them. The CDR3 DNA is TGTGCCAGCAGCTTAGGGTCCCTGGGGGTATCGGCAGCAGATACGCAGTATTTT. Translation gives CASSLGSLGVSAADTQYF.

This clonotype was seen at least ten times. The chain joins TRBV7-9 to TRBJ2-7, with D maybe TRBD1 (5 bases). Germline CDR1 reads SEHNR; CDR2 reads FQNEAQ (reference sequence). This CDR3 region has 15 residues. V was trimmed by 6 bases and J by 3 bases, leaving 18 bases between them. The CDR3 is CASRPPSGNSYEQYF. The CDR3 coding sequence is TGTGCCAGCAGACCCCCCTCAGGGAATAGCTACGAGCAGTACTTC.